Listed below are T cell receptor beta chains from one sample, sequenced in a study of blood T cells in healthy people across ages. One entry per CDR3 protein results from TCRdb running MiXCR on the 5' RACE reads. The sample has 650,000 to 1,000,000 distinct CDR3 sequences, around 45% seen once. The sequenced material came from blood. The receptors stem from a man older than 75 in good health. Both conserved end residues are part of each CDR3. A D gene is named only where the DNA matches it firmly. Not all rows give a size; the values are once, few, many and, for expanded clones, a class.

d_call j_call v_call clone_size cdr3_aa cdr3_nt
TRBD2 TRBJ2-1 TRBV28 - CASSSPSTGTSGRHEQFF TGTGCCAGCAGTTCCCCTTCCACCGGGACTAGCGGGAGGCATGAGCAGTTCTTC
TRBD2 TRBJ2-5 TRBV6-2/TRBV6-3 - CVSRVAGSYNEQYF TGTGTCAGCAGGGTAGCGGGGTCCTACAATGAGCAGTACTTC
TRBD2 TRBJ2-7 TRBV27 - CASNPSGRASSYEQYF TGTGCCAGCAACCCAAGCGGGAGGGCCTCTTCGTACGAGCAGTACTTC
TRBD2 TRBJ2-7 TRBV11-1 few CASSLTSGKISSYEQYF TGTGCCAGCAGCCTGACTAGCGGGAAGATCAGCTCCTACGAGCAGTACTTC
- TRBJ2-3 TRBV9 - CASSVTGYTDTQYF TGTGCCAGCAGCGTTACAGGTTACACAGATACGCAGTATTTT
- TRBJ2-7 TRBV7-9 - CASSPGTISTPRTYEQYF TGTGCCAGCAGCCCCGGGACAATCTCCACACCACGTACCTACGAGCAGTACTTC
- TRBJ2-1 TRBV7-2 once CASSLQLETYEQFF TGTGCCAGCAGCTTACAACTAGAAACCTACGAGCAGTTCTTC
- TRBJ2-3 TRBV7-9 - CASSTQGGVTDTQYF TGTGCCAGCAGCACACAGGGTGGGGTCACAGATACGCAGTATTTT
TRBD2 TRBJ2-3 TRBV18 few CASTTSGSSDTQYF TGTGCCAGCACGACTAGCGGGAGCTCAGATACGCAGTATTTT
- TRBJ2-1 TRBV29-1 few CSVEPDRYNEQFF TGCAGCGTTGAACCGGACAGATACAATGAGCAGTTCTTC
- TRBJ1-1 TRBV10-3 - CAISEVSSLNTEAFF TGTGCCATCAGTGAGGTTTCCAGCCTGAACACTGAAGCTTTCTTT